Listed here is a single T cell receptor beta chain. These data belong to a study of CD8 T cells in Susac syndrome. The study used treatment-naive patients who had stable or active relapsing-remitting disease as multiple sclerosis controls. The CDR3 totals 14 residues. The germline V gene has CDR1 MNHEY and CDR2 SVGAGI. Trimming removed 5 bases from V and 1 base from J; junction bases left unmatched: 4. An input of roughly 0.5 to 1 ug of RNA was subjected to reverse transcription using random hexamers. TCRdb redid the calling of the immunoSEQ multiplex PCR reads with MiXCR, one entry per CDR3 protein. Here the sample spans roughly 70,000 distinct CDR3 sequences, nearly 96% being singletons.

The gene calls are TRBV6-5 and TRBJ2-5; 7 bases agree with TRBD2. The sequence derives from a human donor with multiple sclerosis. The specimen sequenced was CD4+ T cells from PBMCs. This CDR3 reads CASSNGLVQETQYF. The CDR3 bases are TGTGCCAGCAGTAACGGACTAGTCCAAGAGACCCAGTACTTC.